The 7 T cell receptor beta chains below come from one sample, sequenced in a study of blood T cell repertoires in COVID-19. Repertoires were generated with immunoSEQ multiplex PCR, while TCRdb's copy carries only in-frame clones and drops some. The table has about 270,000 clones, about nine tenths seen once. The specimen sequenced was PBMCs or T cells enriched from blood (not recorded which). The receptors originated from a woman aged 18-35 years who had recovered from COVID-19.

This clone was counted only a few times. V is TRBV4-3 and J is TRBJ1-5; a weak D match, TRBD1 (5 bases). Germline V gene sequence: CDR1 LGHNA, CDR2 YSLEER. Trimming cost V 1 base and J 3 bases, with 13 bases left between them. This CDR3 comprises 16 residues. This CDR3 is CASSQGDSRANQPQHF. The CDR3 DNA reads TGCGCCAGCAGCCAAGGGGACTCAAGGGCCAATCAGCCCCAGCATTTT.

The V call is TRBV9, the J call TRBJ2-1; 8 bases are shared with TRBD2. CDR3 length: 18 residues. The V gene end was trimmed by 1 base and the J gene end by 7 bases; junction bases not matched to a gene: 16. Germline V lookup: CDR1 SGDLS, CDR2 YYNGEE. This CDR3 is CASSVYYGTRNRANEQFF. Written as DNA, the CDR3 is TGTGCCAGCAGCGTATATTACGGGACTAGAAATCGAGCGAATGAGCAGTTCTTC.

This clone has a single count. The chain combines TRBV5-1 with TRBJ2-5; TRBD2 might be the D (6 bases). The CDR3 consists of 15 residues. Germline CDR1 reads SGHRS; CDR2 reads YFSETQ. V was cut by 1 base and J by 1 base, with 11 bases left in between. CDR3 amino acids: CASSLLGTFQETQYF. The CDR3 nucleotides are TGCGCCAGCAGCTTGTTAGGGACTTTCCAAGAGACCCAGTACTTC.

The chain has TRBV12-5 and TRBJ2-5, with 10 bases fitting TRBD1. The V segment lost 7 bases and the J segment 5 bases; nucleotides outside the gene matches: 10. This CDR3 comprises 15 residues. CDR1 and CDR2 from the germline V gene are LGHNT and FRNRAP. CDR3 amino acids: CASAGGGTGVETQYF. The CDR3 region has the DNA TGTGCTAGTGCCGGCGGGGGGACAGGGGTGGAGACCCAGTACTTC.

This chain uses TRBV5-1 with TRBJ2-3, with TRBD2 as a possible D gene (6 bases). V was cut by 0 bases and J by 1 base, with 15 bases left in between. The V gene's germline CDR1 is SGHRS and CDR2 YFSETQ. The CDR3 covers 17 residues. The CDR3: CASSLAKGTGGTDTQYF. In DNA, the CDR3 is TGCGCCAGCAGCTTGGCCAAGGGGACTGGGGGCACAGATACGCAGTATTTT.

This clone has just one count. This chain uses TRBV28 with TRBJ1-5; D is undetermined. The V gene's germline CDR1 is MDHEN and CDR2 SYDVKM. The length of the CDR3 is 13 residues. Trimming removed 4 bases from V and 6 bases from J, with 10 bases in between. CDR3 nucleotide sequence: TGTGCCAGCAGTTCTGTATGGAGTCAGCCCCAGCATTTT. It is translated as CASSSVWSQPQHF.

V usage is TRBV5-6 and J usage is TRBJ1-1; perhaps TRBD1 as D (6 bases). The CDR3 has 14 amino acids. The ends were cut back, 0 bases at V and 5 bases at J, with 11 bases in the middle. Germline V gives CDR1 SGHDT, CDR2 YYEEEE. The CDR3 sequence is CASSLVGARTEAFF. In nucleotides, the CDR3 is TGTGCCAGCAGCTTGGTGGGGGCGAGGACTGAAGCTTTCTTT.